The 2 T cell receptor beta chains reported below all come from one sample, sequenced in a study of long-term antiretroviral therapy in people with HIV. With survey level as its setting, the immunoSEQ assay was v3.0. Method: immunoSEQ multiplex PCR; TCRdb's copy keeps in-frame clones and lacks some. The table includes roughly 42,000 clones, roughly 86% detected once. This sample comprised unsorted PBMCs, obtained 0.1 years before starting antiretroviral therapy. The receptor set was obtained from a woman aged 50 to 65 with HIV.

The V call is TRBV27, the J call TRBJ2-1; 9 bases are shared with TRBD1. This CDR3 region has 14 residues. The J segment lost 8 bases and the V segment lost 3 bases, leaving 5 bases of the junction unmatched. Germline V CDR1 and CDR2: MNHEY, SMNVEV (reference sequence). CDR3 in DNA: TGTGCCAGCAGTTTCTCGGGACAGGGTTATGAGCAGTTCTTC. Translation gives CASSFSGQGYEQFF.

CDR3 nucleotides: TGTGCCAGCAAGTTCGGGACAGGGCCGGACTACACCTTC. This codes for CASKFGTGPDYTF. This chain links TRBV2 with TRBJ1-2; 9 positions agree with TRBD1. The CDR3 length is 13 residues. V dropped 7 bases and J dropped 10; count of bases not matched to a gene: 10. From germline, CDR1 is SNHLY and CDR2 FYNNEI. Full variable domain (outside the CDR3, taken from reference TRBV2 and TRBJ1-2): EPEVTQTPSHQVTQMGQEVILRCVPISNHLYFYWYRQILGQKVEFLVSFYNNEISEKSEIFDDQFSVERPDGSNFTLKIRSTKLEDSAMYFCASKFGTGPDYTFGSGTRLTVV.